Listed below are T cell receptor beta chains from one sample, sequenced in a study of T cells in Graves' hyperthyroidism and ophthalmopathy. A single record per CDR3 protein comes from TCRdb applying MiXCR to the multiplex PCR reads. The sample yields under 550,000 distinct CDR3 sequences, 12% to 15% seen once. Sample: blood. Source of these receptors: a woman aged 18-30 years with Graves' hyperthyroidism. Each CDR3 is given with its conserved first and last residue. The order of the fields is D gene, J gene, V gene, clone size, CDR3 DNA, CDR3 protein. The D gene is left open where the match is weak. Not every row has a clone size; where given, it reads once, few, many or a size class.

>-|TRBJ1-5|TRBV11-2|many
TGTGCCAGCAGCTTAGAACGGGGACAGCCCCAGCATTTT
CASSLERGQPQHF
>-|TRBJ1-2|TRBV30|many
TGTGCCTGGCAAGGGTTGGGCGGCTACACCTTC
CAWQGLGGYTF
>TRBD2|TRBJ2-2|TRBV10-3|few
TGTGCCATCAGTGAGTCGAAAGGCGGGAGACATACCGGGGAGCTGTTTTTT
CAISESKGGRHTGELFF
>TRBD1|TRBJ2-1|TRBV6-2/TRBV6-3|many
TGTGCCAGCAGAAACCTACAGGGGAATGAGCAGTTCTTC
CASRNLQGNEQFF
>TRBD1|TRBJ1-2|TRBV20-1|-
TGCAGCCCCGGACAGGGGGAAAATAACTATGGCTACACCTTC
CSPGQGENNYGYTF
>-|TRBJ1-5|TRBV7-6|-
TGTGCCAGCAGCTTAGTGGGGGGTAGTCAGCCCCAGCATTTT
CASSLVGGSQPQHF
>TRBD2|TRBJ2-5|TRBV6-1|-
TGTGCCAGCAGTGAAAGAGCGGGAGTAGAGACCCAGTACTTC
CASSERAGVETQYF
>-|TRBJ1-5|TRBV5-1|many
TGCGCCAGCAGCTTGGGTTCGGGGTCTGAGCCCCAGCATTTT
CASSLGSGSEPQHF
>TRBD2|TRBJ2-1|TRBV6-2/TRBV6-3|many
TGTGCCAGCAGTTACTACGGGCTAGCGGGAGTCAATGAGCAGTTCTTC
CASSYYGLAGVNEQFF
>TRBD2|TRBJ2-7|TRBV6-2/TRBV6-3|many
TGTGCCAGCAGACTAGCGGGAGGGCCCCACGAGCAGTACTTC
CASRLAGGPHEQYF
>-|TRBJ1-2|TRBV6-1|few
TGTGCCAGCACCCCGGCGGCAGGCGGGGGCTACACCTTC
CASTPAAGGGYTF
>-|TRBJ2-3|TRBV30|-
TGTGCCTGGGGGCAGGCAGATACGCAGTATTTT
CAWGQADTQYF
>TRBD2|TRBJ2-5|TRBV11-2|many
TGTGCCAGCAGCTTAGGAGGACTAGCGGGAGCCCTAGGGGAGACCCAGTGCTTC
CASSLGGLAGALGETQCF
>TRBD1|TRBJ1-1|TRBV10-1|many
TGCGCCAGCAGCAGGGACAGGGGGCAGACTGAAGCTTTCTTT
CASSRDRGQTEAFF
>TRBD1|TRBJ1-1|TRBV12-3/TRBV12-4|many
TGTGCCAGCGCCGGGACAGGGAACACTGAAGCTTTCTTT
CASAGTGNTEAFF
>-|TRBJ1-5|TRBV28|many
TGTGCCAGCAAGTCCCCAACCGAACAGGGACCTTTACAGCCCCAGCATTTT
CASKSPTEQGPLQPQHF
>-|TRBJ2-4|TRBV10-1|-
TGCGCCAGCAGTGAGTCCGGGACTAAAAACATTCAGTACTTC
CASSESGTKNIQYF
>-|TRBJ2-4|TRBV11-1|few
TGTGCCAGCAGCGGAAACCCTGGGGGCAAAAACATTCAGTACTTC
CASSGNPGGKNIQYF
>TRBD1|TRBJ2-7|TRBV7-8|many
TGTGCCAGCAGCGTGGGCAGGGGGTCCTACGAGCAGTACTTC
CASSVGRGSYEQYF
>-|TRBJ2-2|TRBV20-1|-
TGCAGTGCTAGATCGTTTAGCAGGGGTCTGGCCGGGGAGCTGTTTTTT
CSARSFSRGLAGELFF
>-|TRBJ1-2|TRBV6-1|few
TGTACCAGCAGTAACGGACAGCGACTCACCTATGGCTACACCTTC
CTSSNGQRLTYGYTF
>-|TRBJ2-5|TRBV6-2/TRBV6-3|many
TGTGCCAGCAGTTATGGCAAACGAGAGACCCAGTACTTC
CASSYGKRETQYF
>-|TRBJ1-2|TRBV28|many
TGTGCCAGCAGTGTACAGGGAGGAAGAAGGTATGGCTACACCTTC
CASSVQGGRRYGYTF
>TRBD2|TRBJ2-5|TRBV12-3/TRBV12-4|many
TGTGCCAGCAGTTTAGCAGTGGGACTAGCGTTTAATTTGGCGGAGACCCAGTACTTC
CASSLAVGLAFNLAETQYF
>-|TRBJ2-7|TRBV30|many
TGTGCCTGGAGTGTACTGGACCAGGCGGGGGAGCAGTACTTC
CAWSVLDQAGEQYF
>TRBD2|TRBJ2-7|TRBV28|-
TGTGCCAGCAGGCCAACGGGACTAGCGGCCCCACGGAGAGGAGACGAGCAGTACTTC
CASRPTGLAAPRRGDEQYF
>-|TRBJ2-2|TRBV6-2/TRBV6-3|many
TGTGCCAGCAGCTCCCCCGACGGCCGCCATGGAACCGGGGAGCTGTTTTTT
CASSSPDGRHGTGELFF
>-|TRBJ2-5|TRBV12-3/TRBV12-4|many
TGTGCCAGCACCGGTTACGGGGGAGAGACCCAGTACTTC
CASTGYGGETQYF
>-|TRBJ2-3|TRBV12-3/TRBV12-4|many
TGTGCCAGCAGTCCACTAACTAGACATACGCAGTATTTT
CASSPLTRHTQYF
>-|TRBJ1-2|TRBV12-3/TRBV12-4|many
TGTGCCAGCAGTCAGGTCACGGAGGGCTATGGCTACACCTTC
CASSQVTEGYGYTF
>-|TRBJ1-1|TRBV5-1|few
TGCGCCAGCAGCTTGTTACGCCTGGGCACTGAAGCTTTCTTT
CASSLLRLGTEAFF
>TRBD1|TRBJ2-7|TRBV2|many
TGTGCCAGCAGTGAAGGGGGACAGGGCTACGAGCAGTACTTC
CASSEGGQGYEQYF
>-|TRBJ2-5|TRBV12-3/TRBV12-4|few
TGTGCCAGCAGTTTCCCACGACAGGAAGAGACCCAGTACTTC
CASSFPRQEETQYF
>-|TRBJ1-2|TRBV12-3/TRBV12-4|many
TGTGCCAGCAGTCATCTGACACCCTATGGCTACACCTTC
CASSHLTPYGYTF
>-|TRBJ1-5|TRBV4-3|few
TGCGCCAGCAGCCAAGATCTAGGGGTTGTGAGCAATCAGCCCCAGCATTTT
CASSQDLGVVSNQPQHF
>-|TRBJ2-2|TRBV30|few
TGTGCCTGGGGGAGGATGGAATTGGCCCTCGCGGAGCTGTTTTTT
CAWGRMELALAELFF
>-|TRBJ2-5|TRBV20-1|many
TGCAGTGCCCCCCCCTTCAGGCAGGGGGAGACCCAGTACTTC
CSAPPFRQGETQYF
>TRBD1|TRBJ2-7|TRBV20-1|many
TGCAGTGCTAGGTGGAGGACAGGCATCAACTACGAGCAGTACTTC
CSARWRTGINYEQYF
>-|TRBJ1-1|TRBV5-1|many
TGCGCCAGCAGCTGGGGGTCTATGAACACTGAAGCTTTCTTT
CASSWGSMNTEAFF
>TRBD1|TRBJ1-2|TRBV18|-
TGTGCCAGCTCACCAAGATCGGGACAGGGCCTCGGGGGCTACACCTTC
CASSPRSGQGLGGYTF
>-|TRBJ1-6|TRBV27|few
TGTGCCAGCAGACAGACACCCTATAATTCACCCCTCCACTTT
CASRQTPYNSPLHF
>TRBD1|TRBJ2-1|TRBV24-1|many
TGTGCCACCAGTGATGGGGACAGCTCCTACAATGAGCAGTTCTTC
CATSDGDSSYNEQFF
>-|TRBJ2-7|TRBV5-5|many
TGTGCCAGCAGCTTGCCCTTTAAGGACAAGGCGGGCGAGCAGTACTTC
CASSLPFKDKAGEQYF
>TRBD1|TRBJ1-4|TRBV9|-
TGTGCCAGCAGCACCTACGGGACAGGCAGAAATGAAAAACTGTTTTTT
CASSTYGTGRNEKLFF
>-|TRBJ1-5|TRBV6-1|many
TGTGCCAGCAGTGTGAACGATCAGCCCCAGCATTTT
CASSVNDQPQHF
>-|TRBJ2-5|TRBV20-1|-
TGCAGTGCCCCGGGGATCGGGGGAGAGACCCAGTACTTC
CSAPGIGGETQYF